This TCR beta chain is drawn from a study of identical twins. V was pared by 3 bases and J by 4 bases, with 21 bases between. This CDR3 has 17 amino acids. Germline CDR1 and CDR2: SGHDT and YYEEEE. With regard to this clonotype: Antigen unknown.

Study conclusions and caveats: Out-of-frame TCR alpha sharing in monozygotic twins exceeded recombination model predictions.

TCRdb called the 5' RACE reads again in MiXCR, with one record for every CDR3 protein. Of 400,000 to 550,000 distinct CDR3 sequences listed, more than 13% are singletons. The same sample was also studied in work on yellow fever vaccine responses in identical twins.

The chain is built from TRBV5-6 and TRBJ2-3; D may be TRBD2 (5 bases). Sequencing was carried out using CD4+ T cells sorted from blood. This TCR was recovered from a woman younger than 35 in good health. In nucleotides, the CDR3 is TGTGCCAGCAGCTCCGTCGTGAGAGGGCTAAGCGCAGATACGCAGTATTTT. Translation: CASSSVVRGLSADTQYF.